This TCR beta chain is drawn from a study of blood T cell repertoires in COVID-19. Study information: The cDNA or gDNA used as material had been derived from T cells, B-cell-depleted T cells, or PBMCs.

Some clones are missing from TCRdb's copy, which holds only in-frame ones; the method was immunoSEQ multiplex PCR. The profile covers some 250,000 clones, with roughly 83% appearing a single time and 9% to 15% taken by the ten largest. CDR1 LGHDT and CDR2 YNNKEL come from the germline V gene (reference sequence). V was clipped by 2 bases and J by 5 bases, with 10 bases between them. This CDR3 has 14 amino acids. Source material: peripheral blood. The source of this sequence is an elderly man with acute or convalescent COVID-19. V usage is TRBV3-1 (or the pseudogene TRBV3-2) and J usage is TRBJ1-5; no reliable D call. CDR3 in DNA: TGTGCCAGCAGCCAAATGGTCGGTGATCAGCCCCAGCATTTT. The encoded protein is CASSQMVGDQPQHF.